The T cell receptor (beta chain) under discussion was sequenced for a study of Graves' ophthalmopathy and Graves' hyperthyroidism. Study-wide findings and caveats: Thyroid clonotypes that were expanded above 0.001 frequency mostly also appeared in blood. The model predicted progression of ophthalmopathy with a sensitivity of more than 60%, and its specificity was around 72%.

From RNA, the CDR3 regions of TCR beta chains were amplified and sequenced. The workflow started with a first-round RT-PCR run with HTBI primers and then moved on to a second-round multiplex PCR. MiXCR, applied by TCRdb to the multiplex PCR reads, yields one record per CDR3 protein. The repertoire holds 300,000 to 450,000 distinct CDR3 sequences, with roughly 15% as singletons. At least ten counts were recorded for this clonotype. The antigen remains undetermined. The germline V gene has CDR1 SGHTA and CDR2 FQGNSA. The V and J ends lost 1 base and 5 bases, in that order; junction bases with no gene match: 4. The CDR3 is 14 amino acids. Diagnoses were established from clinical symptoms, serum thyroxine, TRAb, thyroid ultrasound and orbital computed tomography.

The receptor was isolated from an adult woman with stable Graves' hyperthyroidism. Sequenced sample: peripheral blood. The chain carries TRBV7-2 and TRBJ2-5, with 7 bases fitting TRBD1. CDR3 nucleotide sequence: TGTGCCAGCAGCTTAGACAGGGGACCCGAGACCCAGTACTTC. This translates into CASSLDRGPETQYF.